One and the same sample provided the 27 T cell receptor beta chains below, sequenced in a study of cytomegalovirus exposure and HLA in healthy donors. Generated by immunoSEQ multiplex PCR, the TCRdb table keeps only in-frame clones and is missing some. The data show about 200,000 clones, around four fifths seen once. The specimen sequenced was PBMCs. The source is a woman under 30 in good health and CMV-seronegative.

The gene calls are TRBV12-1 and TRBJ2-7. TRBV12-1 is an annotated pseudogene. The CDR3 extends over 16 amino acids. CDR3 region: CASSFLNETPIYEQYF. The CDR3 DNA reads as TGTGCCAGCAGCTTTTTGAACGAAACCCCAATCTACGAGCAGTACTTC.

This clone appeared a few times. This chain joins TRBV2 and TRBJ1-1, with D tentatively TRBD1 (5 bases). V dropped 7 bases and J dropped 4 bases, with 16 bases sitting between them. The CDR3 consists of 14 residues. Germline V gene lookup returns CDR1 SNHLY and CDR2 FYNNEI. The CDR3 DNA follows: TGTGCCAGCAAGGAATGGGGCAGTTCCACTGAAGCTTTCTTT. Residues: CASKEWGSSTEAFF.

J is TRBJ2-7 and V is TRBV18, with D maybe TRBD1 (5 bases). Trimming stripped 3 bases from V and 0 bases from J, with 9 bases between. The CDR3 is made up of 14 amino acids. CDR1 and CDR2 from the germline V gene are KGHSH and LQKENI. As DNA, the CDR3 is TGTGCCAGCTCACCGTGGGGCCCCTCCTACGAGCAGTACTTC. Translation: CASSPWGPSYEQYF. Looking up the rest from reference TRBV18 and TRBJ2-7 gives the full variable domain: NAGVMQNPRHLVRRRGQEARLRCSPMKGHSHVYWYRQLPEEGLKFMVYLQKENIIDESGMPKERFSAEFPKEGPSILRIQQVVRGDSAAYFCASSPWGPSYEQYFGPGTRLTVT.

The chain employs TRBV25-1 and TRBJ2-7, with a possible D match to TRBD1 (5 bases). The CDR3 extends over 11 amino acids. Germline lookup yields CDR1 MGHDK and CDR2 SYGVNS. V was shortened by 4 bases and J by 4 bases, with 5 bases between the two germline ends. CDR3 region: CASSAGYEQYF. For the CDR3, the DNA is TGTGCCAGCAGTGCAGGGTACGAGCAGTACTTC.

The chain joins TRBV27 to TRBJ2-1; D might be TRBD1 or TRBD2, each matching 5 bases. V was cut by 8 bases and J by 0 bases, with 26 bases left in between. The CDR3 covers 19 residues. Germline CDR1 reads MNHEY; CDR2 reads SMNVEV (reference sequence). The CDR3 DNA reads as TGTGCCAGCGGAAACAGGAGGACCCCGCGGACGAGCTCCTACAATGAGCAGTTCTTC. It is translated as CASGNRRTPRTSSYNEQFF.

J is TRBJ2-7 and V is TRBV6-4; D perhaps matches TRBD1 (5 bases). Per germline, CDR1 MRHNA and CDR2 SNTAGT. The CDR3 consists of 12 residues. With 7 bases removed from V and 1 base from J, the gap between germline ends came to 8 bases. This CDR3 is CASTRQSYEQYF. The CDR3 DNA reads TGTGCCAGCACAAGACAGTCCTACGAGCAGTACTTC.

Turning to this clone: The sample contains more than one DNA sequence encoding this CDR3. The V call is TRBV27, the J call TRBJ1-1; possible D gene TRBD1, 5 bases. The CDR3 totals 13 residues. V was clipped by 3 bases and J by 5 bases, with 10 bases between them. Germline V gene lookup returns CDR1 MNHEY and CDR2 SMNVEV (reference sequence). DNA of the CDR3: TGTGCCAGCAGTTTGGGGGGGTTAACTGAAGCTTTCTTT. Its translation: CASSLGGLTEAFF.

V usage is TRBV27 and J usage is TRBJ2-7, with a tentative D call TRBD1 (6 bases). Trimming removed 6 bases from V and 0 bases from J, with 15 bases in between. The CDR3 runs to 15 residues. The germline V gene encodes CDR1 MNHEY and CDR2 SMNVEV (reference sequence). The CDR3 DNA reads as TGTGCCAGCAGATCTGTGGTAGGGGGCTCCTACGAGCAGTACTTC. Its protein product is CASRSVVGGSYEQYF.

V is TRBV4-1 and J is TRBJ1-2; D is possibly TRBD1 (6 bases). The CDR3 runs to 15 residues. Trimming shortened V by 4 bases and J by 6 bases, and 18 bases separated the two germline ends. The germline gives CDR1 MGHRA, CDR2 YSYEKL. The DNA of the CDR3 is TGCGCCAGCAGCCCCGCGGGGGCAGGGGTTGATGGCTACACCTTC. Translation: CASSPAGAGVDGYTF.

V usage is TRBV5-4 and J usage is TRBJ1-2, with D possibly being TRBD1 (5 bases). CDR1 SGHNT and CDR2 YYREEE come from the germline V gene (reference sequence). Trimming removed 3 bases from V and 8 bases from J, with 17 bases in between. The CDR3 extends over 14 amino acids. CDR3 residues: CASSSFDSFSGYTF. DNA for the CDR3: TGTGCCAGCAGCTCCTTCGACAGCTTCTCCGGCTACACCTTC.

This clone was picked up a small number of times. The chain recombines TRBV5-1 with TRBJ1-1, with D perhaps matching TRBD1 (6 bases). The CDR3 is made up of 14 amino acids. The V end was cut by 5 bases, the J end by 4 bases, with 15 bases between. Germline V lookup: CDR1 SGHRS, CDR2 YFSETQ. In DNA, the CDR3 is TGCGCCAGCAGGATACAGGGTAGTTCCACTGAAGCTTTCTTT. Residues: CASRIQGSSTEAFF.

This chain joins TRBV27 and TRBJ1-2; TRBD1 is a possible D gene (5 bases). This CDR3 is built from 15 residues. Germline CDR1 and CDR2: MNHEY and SMNVEV (reference sequence). V lost 4 bases and J 2 bases, leaving 14 bases between the germline ends. The CDR3 sequence: CASSSPREGNYGYTF. The DNA for the CDR3 is TGTGCCAGCAGTTCACCCAGGGAGGGGAACTATGGCTACACCTTC.

The chain carries TRBV19 and TRBJ1-2; D may be TRBD1 (5 bases). CDR3 length: 17 residues. The V end lost 5 bases, the J end lost 4 bases, and 23 bases lay between the germline ends. CDR1 LNHDA and CDR2 SQIVND come from the germline V gene (reference sequence). The DNA of the CDR3 is TGTGCCAGTAGTCCGCGGGGGGAGCGACTTCGGGTCTATGGCTACACCTTC. Translated: CASSPRGERLRVYGYTF. The complete variable domain, with remaining parts taken from reference TRBV19 and TRBJ1-2, reads DGGITQSPKYLFRKEGQNVTLSCEQNLNHDAMYWYRQDPGQGLRLIYYSQIVNDFQKGDIAEGYSVSREKKESFPLTVTSAQKNPTAFYLCASSPRGERLRVYGYTFGSGTRLTVV.

This chain joins TRBV13 and TRBJ2-3; possibly TRBD2 for D (6 bases). This CDR3 is 20 amino acids long. V lost 2 bases and J 9 bases, leaving 33 bases between the germline ends. Germline values: CDR1 PRHDT, CDR2 FYEKMQ (reference sequence). The CDR3 reads CASSLLSADGSTSYRGTQYF. The CDR3 DNA sequence: TGTGCCAGCAGCTTATTGTCGGCAGACGGATCAACTTCCTACCGGGGGACGCAGTATTTT.

The V gene is TRBV2, the J gene TRBJ2-1, with 9 positions matching TRBD2. The V gene's germline CDR1 is SNHLY and CDR2 FYNNEI. CDR3 length equals 17 residues. V gave up 3 bases and J gave up 5 bases; unmatched junction bases: 11. The CDR3 DNA follows: TGTGCCAGCAGTGAGAGGGCTAGCGGGATGGTCGACAATGAGCAGTTCTTC. It encodes CASSERASGMVDNEQFF.

The chain uses TRBV4-1 and TRBJ2-3, with TRBD2 matching over 8 bases. Germline V gene lookup returns CDR1 MGHRA and CDR2 YSYEKL. V dropped 4 bases and J dropped 6; count of bases not matched to a gene: 12. The length of the CDR3 is 16 residues. The CDR3 bases are TGCGCCAGCAGCCTACAACCGGGACTAGGGACGGATACGCAGTATTTT. Translated, it gives CASSLQPGLGTDTQYF.

The CDR3 region has the DNA TGTGCCTGGATGGGACAGAGGAACACTGAAGCTTTCTTT. As protein: CAWMGQRNTEAFF. The rearrangement joins TRBV30 to TRBJ1-1; 7 bases are a match to TRBD1. CDR1 is GTSNPN, CDR2 SVGIG, per germline (reference sequence). V was pared by 4 bases and J by 1 base, with 3 bases of the junction left unmatched. The CDR3 covers 13 residues.

The rearrangement links TRBV13 to TRBJ2-3; TRBD2 agrees at 9 bases. Germline-derived CDR1 and CDR2 are PRHDT and FYEKMQ (reference sequence). V gave up 6 bases and J gave up 2 bases; unmatched junction bases: 6. This CDR3 is 15 amino acids long. The CDR3 sequence: CASSALAGYTDTQYF. CDR3 nucleotides: TGTGCCAGCAGTGCCCTAGCGGGATACACAGATACGCAGTATTTT.

The rearrangement joins TRBV5-5 to TRBJ1-6; 7 nucleotides line up with TRBD1. V lost 4 bases to trimming and J lost 6 bases; unmatched junction nucleotides: 7. This CDR3 is built from 15 residues. Germline CDR1 and CDR2: SGHKS and YYEKEE (reference sequence). This CDR3 reads CASSPGTAFNSPLHF. The CDR3 DNA reads TGTGCCAGCAGCCCGGGGACAGCATTTAATTCACCCCTCCACTTT.

The chain carries TRBV5-4 and TRBJ2-7, with D unresolved. Germline CDR1 and CDR2: SGHNT and YYREEE (reference sequence). V was clipped by 1 base and J by 2 bases, with 13 bases between them. This CDR3 comprises 15 residues. The CDR3 DNA follows: TGTGCCAGCAGCTTGAGTTACGACGGTGCCTACGAGCAGTACTTC. It yields the protein CASSLSYDGAYEQYF.

As regards this clone: The sample has other DNA sequences that encode this CDR3 too. V gene TRBV18 combines with J gene TRBJ1-1, with D hard to call. Per the germline V gene, CDR1 is KGHSH and CDR2 is LQKENI. V was clipped by 6 bases and J by 1 base, with 12 bases between them. CDR3 length: 14 residues. The CDR3 here is CASSPGTENTEAFF. DNA of the CDR3: TGTGCCAGCTCGCCCGGAACGGAGAACACTGAAGCTTTCTTT.

The rearrangement joins TRBV18 to TRBJ1-2; 7 bases agree with TRBD1. The CDR3 consists of 16 residues. CDR1 is KGHSH and CDR2 is LQKENI in the germline V gene. V lost 3 bases, J lost 0 bases, and 7 bases stayed unmatched. The CDR3 region is CASSPLGDSSNYGYTF. In DNA, the CDR3 is TGTGCCAGCTCACCGTTGGGGGACAGCTCTAACTATGGCTACACCTTC.

V and J are TRBV7-9 and TRBJ2-3; 9 nucleotides match TRBD2. The CDR3 has 16 residues. Germline V CDR1 and CDR2: SEHNR, FQNEAQ (reference sequence). V shed 5 bases and J 3 bases; nucleotides not matched to a gene: 9. DNA of the CDR3: TGTGCCAGCAGCAGTAGCGGGAGAGGAATAACAGATACGCAGTATTTT. It is translated as CASSSSGRGITDTQYF.

V and J are TRBV27 and TRBJ2-7, with TRBD2 matching over 9 bases. There are 15 residues in the CDR3. Germline V gene lookup returns CDR1 MNHEY and CDR2 SMNVEV (reference sequence). The V gene end was trimmed by 5 bases and the J gene end by 4 bases; junction bases not matched to a gene: 9. The CDR3 coding sequence is TGTGCCAGCAGTCCCCGGGGGGCGGGAGGGTACGAGCAGTACTTC. Protein: CASSPRGAGGYEQYF.

The chain uses TRBV7-6 and TRBJ1-2; maybe TRBD1 (5 bases). Trimming shortened V by 4 bases and J by 3 bases, and 9 bases separated the two germline ends. Germline loops: CDR1 SGHVS, CDR2 FNYEAQ. The CDR3 contains 13 residues. The CDR3, as DNA: TGTGCCAGCAGCTCCGGGACGGACTATGGCTACACCTTC. Protein product: CASSSGTDYGYTF.

This chain uses TRBV27 with TRBJ2-1, with D tentatively TRBD2 (6 bases). V was cut by 4 bases and J by 4 bases, with 14 bases left in between. Germline-derived CDR1 and CDR2 are MNHEY and SMNVEV (reference sequence). This CDR3 has 15 residues. The CDR3 coding sequence is TGTGCCAGCAGTTCGCGGGACCGAGTTTACAATGAGCAGTTCTTC. Its translation: CASSSRDRVYNEQFF.

The chain employs TRBV5-6 and TRBJ1-6; tentative D call: TRBD1 (6 bases). The CDR3 is 17 residues long. The ends were cut back, 2 bases at V and 4 bases at J, with 16 bases in the middle. Germline V gene data show CDR1 as SGHDT and CDR2 as YYEEEE. CDR3 in amino acids: CASSFRERGGYNSPLHF. The CDR3 coding sequence is TGTGCCAGCAGCTTTCGAGAAAGGGGGGGATATAATTCACCCCTCCACTTT.